These T cell receptor beta chains were read from a single sample in a study of OX40 agonist ivuxolimab in advanced cancers. The method was immunoSEQ multiplex PCR; TCRdb's version includes in-frame clones alone and lacks a portion of them. This sample carries tens of thousands of clones, approximately 85% of them seen once, and the ten largest clones take about 0.6%. The source material was CD4+ or CD8+ T cells sorted from blood, sampled in a trial of the OX40 agonist ivuxolimab. These receptor sequences come from an adult with an advanced solid tumor such as melanoma, head and neck, liver or kidney cancer. Each CDR3 is given with its conserved first and last residue. The order of the fields is V gene, clone size, J gene, D gene, CDR3 protein, CDR3 DNA. D genes are given only for firm matches. Where a row states a size, it is once, few, many or the class of an expanded clone; other rows omit it.

>TRBV7-2|few|TRBJ2-7|-
CASSIGQSSSYEQYF
TGTGCCAGCAGCATCGGACAGAGTTCCTCCTACGAGCAGTACTTC
>TRBV14|-|TRBJ2-3|-
CASSQVLWTSTDTQYF
TGTGCCAGCAGCCAAGTTTTGTGGACTAGCACAGATACGCAGTATTTT
>TRBV30|-|TRBJ2-1|TRBD1
CAWSRWDSFYNEQFF
TGTGCCTGGAGTCGGTGGGACAGTTTCTACAATGAGCAGTTCTTC
>TRBV6-6|-|TRBJ2-7|-
CASRATQSSYEQYF
TGTGCCAGCAGGGCCACACAAAGCTCCTACGAGCAGTACTTC
>TRBV11-2|-|TRBJ2-5|-
CASSLDRNRETQYF
TGTGCCAGCAGCTTAGATCGTAATAGGGAGACCCAGTACTTC
>TRBV5-1|-|TRBJ2-7|TRBD1
CASSLGFGTGGNEQYF
TGCGCCAGCAGCTTGGGGTTCGGGACAGGGGGCAACGAGCAGTACTTC
>TRBV6-5|-|TRBJ2-7|TRBD2
CASIPSGGYEQYF
TGTGCCAGCATCCCTAGCGGGGGCTACGAGCAGTACTTC
>TRBV11-2|-|TRBJ1-1|-
CASTAGGRGTEAFF
TGTGCCAGCACCGCGGGGGGGCGGGGCACTGAAGCTTTCTTT
>TRBV2|-|TRBJ1-5|TRBD1
CASSGGQGGQPQHF
TGTGCCAGCAGTGGGGGCCAGGGGGGTCAGCCCCAGCATTTT
>TRBV7-6|-|TRBJ2-2|TRBD2
CASSLLAGTSGELFF
TGTGCCAGCAGCTTGCTAGCGGGGACCTCCGGGGAGCTGTTTTTT
>TRBV7-2|many|TRBJ1-5|-
CASSAAGGASNQPQHF
TGTGCCAGCAGCGCAGCTGGGGGGGCAAGCAATCAGCCCCAGCATTTT
>TRBV7-7|-|TRBJ2-5|-
CASSQEGGAQYF
TGTGCCAGCAGCCAAGAGGGGGGGGCCCAGTACTTC
>TRBV25-1|-|TRBJ2-7|-
CASSAHSTYEQYF
TGTGCCAGCAGTGCGCACAGCACCTACGAGCAGTACTTC
>TRBV29-1|-|TRBJ2-5|-
CSVEVDSSSVTQYF
TGCAGCGTTGAAGTGGACAGCTCTTCTGTGACCCAGTACTTC
>TRBV9|-|TRBJ1-2|TRBD1
CASSALGQGDYGYTF
TGTGCCAGCAGCGCGCTTGGACAGGGCGACTATGGCTACACCTTC
>TRBV30|-|TRBJ1-5|-
CAWSAGVGASNQPQHF
TGTGCCTGGAGTGCAGGAGTTGGGGCTAGCAATCAGCCCCAGCATTTT
>TRBV6-1|-|TRBJ2-7|-
CASNLAGTYEQYF
TGTGCCAGCAACCTGGCGGGGACCTACGAGCAGTACTTC
>TRBV16|-|TRBJ1-2|-
CASSPTGNPQGTYGYTF
TGTGCCAGCAGCCCGACCGGTAACCCTCAGGGGACCTATGGCTACACCTTC
>TRBV5-1|-|TRBJ2-1|TRBD1
CASSLVGGHNEQFF
TGCGCCAGCAGCTTGGTAGGGGGCCACAATGAGCAGTTCTTC
>TRBV7-2|-|TRBJ2-7|TRBD2
CASSESLAVRGRTPYF
TGTGCCAGCAGCGAGTCACTAGCGGTCCGGGGTCGTACCCCTTACTTC
>TRBV4-3|-|TRBJ2-2|-
CASSPNTGELFF
TGCGCCAGCAGCCCCAACACCGGGGAGCTGTTTTTT
>TRBV30|once|TRBJ2-5|TRBD1
CAWKPWTGVGETQYF
TGTGCCTGGAAACCCTGGACAGGGGTGGGGGAGACCCAGTACTTC
>TRBV12-5|-|TRBJ1-6|TRBD1
CASGLDGGTGVFLHF
TGTGCTAGTGGTTTGGACGGGGGGACAGGGGTTTTCCTCCACTTT